This T cell receptor beta chain derives from a study of cytomegalovirus exposure and HLA in healthy donors (dated by TCRdb to the late 2010s). Regarding the complete study: An earlier analysis of some 500 of the donors reported approximately 270 Gb of sequence data and 117 million unique TCR beta sequences from 150 million to 200 million T cells. About 320 gigabases of sequencing data and 70 million to 100 million unique TCR sequences were included in an early release covering about 700 HLA-typed donors. Among the roughly 400 genotyped donors, about 83% belonged to the genetic ancestry cluster associated with self-reported Caucasian donors. The study aimed to test whether signatures of past pathogen exposure could be identified by cataloging public T cell receptors. The study profiled the T cell repertoires of around 700 subjects by immunosequencing and related them to cytomegalovirus serostatus. Besides the first cohort of hundreds of subjects, a separate validation cohort made up of over 95 different subjects was used. To predict cytomegalovirus infection status, the study brought together high-throughput TCR immunosequencing, statistical association of individual TCRs with disease status, and machine learning. In a later analysis, previously published TCR beta repertoires from hundreds of donors were re-analyzed and high-resolution HLA genotyping was added so that TCR occurrence patterns could be studied. The later analysis used no new phenotypic data to find candidate immune exposures, relying instead on TCR beta sequences and their occurrence across donors. In an earlier analysis of around 540 of the donors, high-throughput TCR beta sequencing was used to judge whether each TCR beta V gene segment behaved as functional or pseudogenic. Donor age, sex, ethnicity and CMV serostatus were collected together with the repertoire data. A later genetic analysis took genome-wide SNP genotypes for about three fifths of the roughly 700 donors and used that subset as a discovery cohort. Every repertoire in the discovery cohort had been generated on one and the same sequencing platform. Both class I and class II loci were covered by HLA typing, at four-digit resolution. Typing coverage differed by locus: A, B, C, DRB1 and DQB1 were typed in about 629-640 donors, DQA1 in 500 to 550, DPA1 in nearly 610, and DPB1 in roughly 450. Because of strong linkage in the cohort, four or five DR-DQ haplotypes were treated as single units for association and clustering. On average, around 240,000 unique TCR beta nucleotide sequences were sequenced per donor among 350 to 400 genotyped donors of the cohort, with about 17% of those sequences being non-productive. Beyond this particular receptor, the publication reports: At a false discovery rate of 0.05, a later analysis linked 15,000 to 20,000 TCR beta sequences to specific HLA alleles. While some public TCRs were present in many individuals, most TCR sequences turned up only very rarely across donors. Some IMGT-functional V segments, including TRBV6-2 and TRBV6-3, could not be told apart with the 87-base-pair reads, so those segments were excluded. When HLA alleles, especially DR and DQ, strongly co-occurred, attributing TCR associations to individual alleles was difficult. A later analysis found that TCR association rates varied across HLA loci, with DRB1 alleles showing the most associated TCRs and HLA-C alleles the fewest. According to a later genetic analysis, donors in an Asian-associated ancestry cluster had fewer N-insertions in productive TCRs than the roughly 700-donor mean. Only TCR beta chains were sequenced in this cohort, and the absence of alpha or paired-chain data limited detectable features. In vitro tests confirmed that a few of the cytomegalovirus-associated TCR beta chains recognize cytomegalovirus antigens. A further reported finding was that TCR beta sequences accurately predicted the HLA-A and HLA-B alleles for most subjects in the first cohort. A later analysis found that most CMV-associated TCR beta chains appeared HLA-restricted, with HLA associations seemingly driven largely by CMV exposure. In a later analysis, several top co-occurrence clusters were reported to appear linked to parvovirus B19, influenza, CMV and Epstein-Barr virus. Roughly uniform sequencing depth across donors was assumed in presence/absence analyses, although this assumption may not hold. In an earlier analysis of around 600 of the donors, most TCR beta V segments appeared in productive rearrangements about 87% or about 30% of the time, broadly matching IMGT annotations. Because HLA typing was missing for some donors at each locus, association tests included only the typed subset. According to the authors, the approach could potentially be generalized to other disease states and immunological phenotypes. Immune exposure information for the cohort was limited to CMV serostatus. A later analysis found that HLA-associated TCR beta chains were more clonally expanded and had lower generation probabilities than equally common non-associated chains. A cluster of highly shared sequence variants was judged likely to represent a technical artifact of the sequencing pipeline. An association between a missense DCLRE1C variant and V-gene and J-gene trimming of TCR beta chains was found in a later genetic analysis and replicated in an independent cohort. Seventeen rarely observed V segments, including chromosome 9 orphons, were excluded from the earlier analysis of several hundred of the donors because counts were too low. Correlated functional status among segregating V segments might be attributable to linkage disequilibrium, but an unknown experimental factor could not be ruled out. In the study, approximately 160 TCR beta chains were listed as associated with cytomegalovirus. The classifier was reported to diagnose cytomegalovirus status with high specificity and sensitivity in both the original and validation cohorts.

CDR1 and CDR2 are read off the germline V gene as SGDLS and YYNGEE. Taken from cysteine to phenylalanine, the CDR3 has 18 residues. The CDR3 DNA has 54 bases and is translated from base 1. After removal of 0 bases from V and 2 bases from J, the junction retains 8 bases not matched to a gene. On this clone: Its cognate antigen has yet to be identified. Qualities for individual bases were not recorded, and no much larger clone is one base off.

The cohort comprised approximately 700 healthy bone marrow donors. At the time of sampling, all cohort members were nominally healthy, though unrecorded immune exposures were likely present. The donor was CMV seronegative and belonged to the group of 350 or so seronegative cohort members. A peripheral blood sample was collected from each donor, and TCR beta sequencing was performed on peripheral blood mononuclear cells. The Qiagen DNeasy Blood Extraction Kit was used to extract genomic DNA from the blood cell samples. Libraries were constructed by the immunoSEQ multiplex PCR assay. A mixture of 60 forward primers for TCR Vbeta segments and 13 reverse primers for TCR Jbeta segments was used in the multiplex PCR. The CDR3 region of rearranged TCR beta genes was amplified from genomic DNA by a multiplex PCR assay. Amplified TCR beta libraries were sequenced as 87-base-pair reads on the Illumina HiSeq System. For the original study's pipeline: In a later analysis, 80 million or so unique TCR beta chains were counted across the approximately 640 repertoires, and some 10 million of these chains were shared by at least two donors. To remove PCR and sequencing errors, raw reads were error-corrected and collapsed into unique sequences using a nearest-neighbor algorithm that merged closely related sequences. CDR3 sequences were aligned to IMGT reference sequences to assign V, D and J gene segments. For a sequence to be retained, at least a six-nucleotide match to both a V gene segment and a J gene segment was required. A rearrangement was called productive if the CDR3 had no stop codons and remained in frame with V and J, and every other rearrangement was called non-productive. CDR3 was defined by IMGT convention, running from the second conserved V-encoded cysteine to the conserved J-encoded phenylalanine. The earlier analysis of 500 to 650 of the donors excluded any sequence lacking an unambiguous match to a single V gene segment. An earlier analysis of some 500 of the donors classified V segments as functional when productive rearrangements were above 56.7% and as segregating when the standard deviation between donors was above 5%. A statistical classification framework was built to diagnose cytomegalovirus status from the catalog of TCR beta chain sequences. In a later analysis, TCR nucleotide sequences were compared against IMGT/GENE-DB human TR gene sequences so that V and J genes could be assigned. Using the TCRdist pipeline, a later analysis assigned CDR3 sequences along with most-parsimonious VDJ recombination scenarios. In a later analysis, each TCR beta chain was defined by its CDR3 amino acid sequence together with its V-gene family, and reads without a unique V-gene family were excluded. To address suspected cross-contamination and a sequencing artifact, a later analysis removed 592 highly shared, low-generation-probability nucleotide sequences. In a later analysis, a clonal expansion index for each public chain was calculated from normalized within-repertoire ranks of inferred template counts. Generation probabilities in a later analysis came from a VDJ recombination model fitted to out-of-frame rearrangements, and those results were checked against IGoR. In a later analysis, hypergeometric tests were used to score TCR-TCR, TCR-HLA and TCR-CMV co-occurrence, with a repertoire-size bias correction applied to TCR pairs. In a later analysis, false discovery rates were estimated by permuting HLA or CMV assignments 20 times. In a later analysis, co-occurring TCRs were grouped using DBSCAN, with TCRdist sequence similarity added in when clustering inside HLA-allele-positive subsets. Co-occurrence clustering excluded repertoires with fewer than 30,000 or more than 120,000 public chains, plus five with anomalous nucleotide sharing. Drawn from immuneACCESS, this table holds only the in-frame rearrangements with V and J called that TCRdb kept. Clones are partly lost; checked studies trace under half to an unresolved V gene and leave the rest unexplained. The D gene and trimming were derived from the DNA, and the V and J assignments and clone size from that table. The sample table contains 200,000 to 250,000 clones; only one count was recorded for more than 75% of them. Clones ranked in the top ten supply about 0.25% of the sample.

Recombination connected TRBV9 to TRBJ2-5; 12 bases in the middle match TRBD2. The source material was PBMCs. This receptor was taken from a girl aged 2 to 10 in good health and CMV-seronegative. CDR3 reads: CASSVGPSGRELQETQYF. In nucleotides, the sequence is TGTGCCAGCAGCGTAGGGCCTAGCGGGAGGGAATTACAAGAGACCCAGTACTTC.